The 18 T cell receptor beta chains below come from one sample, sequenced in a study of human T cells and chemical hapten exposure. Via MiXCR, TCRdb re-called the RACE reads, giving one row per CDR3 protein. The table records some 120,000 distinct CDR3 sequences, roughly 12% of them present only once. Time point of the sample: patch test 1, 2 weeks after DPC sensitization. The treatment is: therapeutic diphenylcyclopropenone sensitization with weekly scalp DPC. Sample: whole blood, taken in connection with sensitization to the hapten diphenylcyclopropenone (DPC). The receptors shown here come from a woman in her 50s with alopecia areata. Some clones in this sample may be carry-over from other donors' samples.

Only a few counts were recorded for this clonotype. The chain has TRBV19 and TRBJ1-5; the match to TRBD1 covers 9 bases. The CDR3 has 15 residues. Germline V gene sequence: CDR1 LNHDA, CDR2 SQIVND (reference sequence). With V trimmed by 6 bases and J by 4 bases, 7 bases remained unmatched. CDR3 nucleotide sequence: TGTGCCAGTAGCCGAGGGACAGGGAGAAATCAGCCCCAGCATTTT. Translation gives CASSRGTGRNQPQHF.

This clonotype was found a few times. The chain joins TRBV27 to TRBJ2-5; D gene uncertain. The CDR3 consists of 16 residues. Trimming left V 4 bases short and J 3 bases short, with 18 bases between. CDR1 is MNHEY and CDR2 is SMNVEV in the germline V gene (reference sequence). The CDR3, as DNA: TGTGCCAGCAGTTCCTATGGCCCCCGGCTGGAAGAGACCCAGTACTTC. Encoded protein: CASSSYGPRLEETQYF.

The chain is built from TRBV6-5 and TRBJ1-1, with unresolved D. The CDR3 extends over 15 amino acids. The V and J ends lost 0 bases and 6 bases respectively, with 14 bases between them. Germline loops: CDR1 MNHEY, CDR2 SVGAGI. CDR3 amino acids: CASSYSGSIGSEAFF. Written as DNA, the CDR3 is TGTGCCAGCAGTTACTCGGGCAGTATAGGCTCTGAAGCTTTCTTT.

DNA for the CDR3: TGCGCCAGCAGTGAGGGGGGCTCCTTGGTTAATACGCAGTATTTT. Its translation: CASSEGGSLVNTQYF. The chain links TRBV10-2 to TRBJ2-3, with a tentative D call TRBD1 (6 bases). The CDR3 is 15 amino acids. V dropped 2 bases and J dropped 7 bases, with 16 bases sitting between them. Germline V gives CDR1 WSHSY, CDR2 SAAADI.

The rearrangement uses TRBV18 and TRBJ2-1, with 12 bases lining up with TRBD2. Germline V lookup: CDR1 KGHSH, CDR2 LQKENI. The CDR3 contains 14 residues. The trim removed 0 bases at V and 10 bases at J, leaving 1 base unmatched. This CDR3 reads CASSPPGLAGEQFF. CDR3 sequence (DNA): TGTGCCAGCTCACCACCGGGACTAGCGGGCGAGCAGTTCTTC.

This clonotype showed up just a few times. The CDR3 coding sequence is TGTGCCAGCAGCCAAGCCGGGACTAGCAAAGAGACCCAGTACTTC. Amino acid sequence: CASSQAGTSKETQYF. The gene calls are TRBV3-1 and TRBJ2-5; 9 nucleotides match TRBD2. Germline V gene sequence: CDR1 LGHDT, CDR2 YNNKEL (reference sequence). The ends lost 1 base at V and 3 bases at J; junction bases unmatched: 3. The length of the CDR3 is 15 residues.

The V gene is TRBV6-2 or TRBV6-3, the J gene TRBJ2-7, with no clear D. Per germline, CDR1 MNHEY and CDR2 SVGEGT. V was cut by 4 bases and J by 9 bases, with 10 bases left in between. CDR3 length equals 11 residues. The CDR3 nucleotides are TGTGCCAGCAGTTCCTCAACGGGGCAGTACTTC. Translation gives CASSSSTGQYF.

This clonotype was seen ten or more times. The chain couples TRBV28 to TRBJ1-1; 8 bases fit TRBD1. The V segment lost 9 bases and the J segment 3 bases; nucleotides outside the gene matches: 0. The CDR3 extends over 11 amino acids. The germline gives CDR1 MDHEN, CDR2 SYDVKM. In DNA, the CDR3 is TGTGCCAGGACAGGGGACACTGAAGCTTTCTTT. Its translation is CARTGDTEAFF.

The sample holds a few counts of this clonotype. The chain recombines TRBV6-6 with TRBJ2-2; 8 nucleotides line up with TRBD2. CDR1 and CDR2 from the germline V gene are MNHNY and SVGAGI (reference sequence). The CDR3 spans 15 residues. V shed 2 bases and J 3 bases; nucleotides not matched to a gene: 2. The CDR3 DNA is TGTGCCAGCAGTTACGCGGGGGGATACACCGGGGAGCTGTTTTTT. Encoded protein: CASSYAGGYTGELFF.

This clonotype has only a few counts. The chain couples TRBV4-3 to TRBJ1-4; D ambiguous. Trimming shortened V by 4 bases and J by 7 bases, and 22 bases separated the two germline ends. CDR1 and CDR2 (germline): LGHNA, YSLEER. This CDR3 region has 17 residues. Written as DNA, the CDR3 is TGCGCCAGCAGCCCAGGCCGCGGTTTGGAGATATTTGAAAAACTGTTTTTT. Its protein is CASSPGRGLEIFEKLFF.

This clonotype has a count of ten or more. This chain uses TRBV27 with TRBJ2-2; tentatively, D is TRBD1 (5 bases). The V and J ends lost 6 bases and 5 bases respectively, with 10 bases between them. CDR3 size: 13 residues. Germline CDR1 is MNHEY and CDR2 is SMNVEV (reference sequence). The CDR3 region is CASRQASTGELFF. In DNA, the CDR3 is TGTGCCAGCAGACAGGCCTCAACCGGGGAGCTGTTTTTT.

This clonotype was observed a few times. CDR3 region: CASSQGERATEQYF. CDR3 coding DNA: TGTGCCAGCAGCCAAGGAGAGAGGGCTACCGAGCAGTACTTC. The gene calls are TRBV4-2 and TRBJ2-7, with a possible D match to TRBD2 (5 bases). The germline V gene encodes CDR1 LGHNA and CDR2 YNFKEQ. V lost 1 base to trimming and J lost 6 bases, with 13 bases between them. The CDR3 is 14 amino acids.

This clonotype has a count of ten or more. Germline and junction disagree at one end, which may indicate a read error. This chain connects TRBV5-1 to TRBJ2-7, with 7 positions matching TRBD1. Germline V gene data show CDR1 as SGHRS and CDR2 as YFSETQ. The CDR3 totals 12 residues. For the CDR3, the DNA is TGTGCCAGCAGTGAACAGGGGTACGAGCAGTACTTC. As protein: CASSEQGYEQYF.

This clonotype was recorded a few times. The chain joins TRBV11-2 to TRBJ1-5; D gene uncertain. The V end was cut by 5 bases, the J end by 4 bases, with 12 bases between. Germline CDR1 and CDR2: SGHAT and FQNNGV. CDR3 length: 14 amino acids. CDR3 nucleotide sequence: TGTGCCAGCAGCCGTGGATACGTGAATCAGCCCCAGCATTTT. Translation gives CASSRGYVNQPQHF. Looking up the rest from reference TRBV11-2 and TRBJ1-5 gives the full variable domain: EAGVAQSPRYKIIEKRQSVAFWCNPISGHATLYWYQQILGQGPKLLIQFQNNGVVDDSQLPKDRFSAERLKGVDSTLKIQPAKLEDSAVYLCASSRGYVNQPQHFGDGTRLSIL.

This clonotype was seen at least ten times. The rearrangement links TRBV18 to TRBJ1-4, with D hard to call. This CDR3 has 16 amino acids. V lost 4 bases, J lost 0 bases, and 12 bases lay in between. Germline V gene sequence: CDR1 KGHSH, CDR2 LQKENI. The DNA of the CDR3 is TGTGCCAGCTCACGTAATCCTACCACAACTAATGAAAAACTGTTTTTT. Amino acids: CASSRNPTTTNEKLFF.

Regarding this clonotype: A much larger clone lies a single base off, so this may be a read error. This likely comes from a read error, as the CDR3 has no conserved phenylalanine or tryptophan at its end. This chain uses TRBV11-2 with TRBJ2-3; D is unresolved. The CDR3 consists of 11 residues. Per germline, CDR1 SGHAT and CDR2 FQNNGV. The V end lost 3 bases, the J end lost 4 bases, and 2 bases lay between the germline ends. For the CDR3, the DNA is TGTGCCAGCAGCTTCTCAGATACGCAGTATTCT. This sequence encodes CASSFSDTQYS.

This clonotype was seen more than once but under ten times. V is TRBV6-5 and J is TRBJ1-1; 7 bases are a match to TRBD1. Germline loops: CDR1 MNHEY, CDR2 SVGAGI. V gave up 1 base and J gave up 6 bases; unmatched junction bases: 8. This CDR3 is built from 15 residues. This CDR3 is CASSYWNRGLSEAFF. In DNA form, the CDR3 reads TGTGCCAGCAGTTACTGGAACAGGGGTTTGTCTGAAGCTTTCTTT.

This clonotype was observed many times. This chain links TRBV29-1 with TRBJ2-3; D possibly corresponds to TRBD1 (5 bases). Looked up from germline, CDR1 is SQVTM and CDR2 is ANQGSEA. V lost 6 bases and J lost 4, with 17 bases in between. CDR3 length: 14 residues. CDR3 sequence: CSVRSPGSADTQYF. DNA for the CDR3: TGCAGCGTCCGTAGTCCAGGGTCGGCAGATACGCAGTATTTT.